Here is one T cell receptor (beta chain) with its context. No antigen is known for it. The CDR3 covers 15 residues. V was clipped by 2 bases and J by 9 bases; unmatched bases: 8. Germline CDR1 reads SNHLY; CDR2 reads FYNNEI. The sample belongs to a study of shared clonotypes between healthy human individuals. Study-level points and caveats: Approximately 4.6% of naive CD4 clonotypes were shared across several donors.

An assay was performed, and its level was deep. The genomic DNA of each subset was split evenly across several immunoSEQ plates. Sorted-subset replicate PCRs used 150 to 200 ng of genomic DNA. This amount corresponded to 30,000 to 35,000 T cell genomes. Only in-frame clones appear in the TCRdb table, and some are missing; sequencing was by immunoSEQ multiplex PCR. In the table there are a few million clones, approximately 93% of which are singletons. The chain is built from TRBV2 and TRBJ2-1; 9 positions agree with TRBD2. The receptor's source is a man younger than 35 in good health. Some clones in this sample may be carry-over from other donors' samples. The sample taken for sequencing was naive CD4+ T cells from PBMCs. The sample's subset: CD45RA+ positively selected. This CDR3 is CASSESSGRYAEQFF. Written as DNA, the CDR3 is TGTGCCAGCAGTGAATCCAGCGGGAGGTACGCTGAGCAGTTCTTC.